Included here is one TCR beta chain sequence, with context. Clones were sequenced by immunoSEQ multiplex PCR, and TCRdb holds only the in-frame ones, with some missing. This table holds 80,000 to 95,000 clones, over 80% found once. This record comes from a study of blood T cell repertoires in COVID-19. CDR3 length equals 15 residues. Germline CDR1 reads MNHNS; CDR2 reads SASEGT. After removal of 0 bases from V and 4 bases from J, the junction contained 0 bases not matched to a gene. The chain combines TRBV6-1 with TRBJ1-5; the match to TRBD1 covers 10 bases. The sequencing input was peripheral blood. This clonotype was sampled from an elderly woman with active or convalescent COVID-19. The CDR3 DNA reads TGTGCCAGCAGTGAAGCGGGACAGGGGAATCAGCCCCAGCATTTT. Amino acid sequence: CASSEAGQGNQPQHF.